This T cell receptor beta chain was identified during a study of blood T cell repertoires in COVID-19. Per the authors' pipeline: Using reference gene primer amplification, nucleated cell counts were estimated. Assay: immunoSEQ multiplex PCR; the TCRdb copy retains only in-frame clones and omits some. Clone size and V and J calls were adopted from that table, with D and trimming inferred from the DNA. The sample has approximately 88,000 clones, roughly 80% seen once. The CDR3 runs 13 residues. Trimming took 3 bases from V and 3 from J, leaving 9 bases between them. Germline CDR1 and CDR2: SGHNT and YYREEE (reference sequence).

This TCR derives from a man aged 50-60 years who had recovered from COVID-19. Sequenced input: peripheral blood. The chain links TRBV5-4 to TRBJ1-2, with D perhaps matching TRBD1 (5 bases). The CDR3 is CASSSGLDYGYTF. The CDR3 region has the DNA TGTGCCAGCAGCTCGGGACTGGACTATGGCTACACCTTC. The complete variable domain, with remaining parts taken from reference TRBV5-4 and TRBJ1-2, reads ETGVTQSPTHLIKTRGQQVTLRCSSQSGHNTVSWYQQALGQGPQFIFQYYREEENGRGNFPPRFSGLQFPNYSSELNVNALELDDSALYLCASSSGLDYGYTFGSGTRLTVV.